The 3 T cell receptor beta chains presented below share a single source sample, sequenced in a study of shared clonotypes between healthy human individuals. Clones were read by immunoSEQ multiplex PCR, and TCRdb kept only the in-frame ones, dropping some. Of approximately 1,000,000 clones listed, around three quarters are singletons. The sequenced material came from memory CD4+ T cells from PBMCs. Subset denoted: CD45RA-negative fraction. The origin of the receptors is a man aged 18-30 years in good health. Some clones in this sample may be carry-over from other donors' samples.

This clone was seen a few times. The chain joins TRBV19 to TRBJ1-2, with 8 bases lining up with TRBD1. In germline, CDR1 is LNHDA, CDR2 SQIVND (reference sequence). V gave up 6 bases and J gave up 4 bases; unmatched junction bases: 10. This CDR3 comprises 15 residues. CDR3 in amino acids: CASSPLGQGVYGYTF. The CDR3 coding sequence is TGTGCCAGTAGCCCCCTAGGACAGGGCGTCTATGGCTACACCTTC.

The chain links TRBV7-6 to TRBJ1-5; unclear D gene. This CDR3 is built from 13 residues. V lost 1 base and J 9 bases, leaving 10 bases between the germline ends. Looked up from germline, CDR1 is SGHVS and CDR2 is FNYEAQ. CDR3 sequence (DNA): TGTGCCAGCAGCTTAGACGGGTTGAGGCCCCAGCATTTT. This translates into CASSLDGLRPQHF.

CDR3 bases: TGTGCCAGCAGTTACGGTCGAGGTAGGGGGCAGCATGAGCAGTTCTTC. Its protein is CASSYGRGRGQHEQFF. The chain links TRBV6-5 to TRBJ2-1; 7 bases fit TRBD1. From germline, CDR1 is MNHEY and CDR2 SVGAGI. J lost 8 bases, V lost 2 bases, and 12 bases had no gene match. The CDR3 sequence is 16 residues long.